This T cell receptor (beta chain) was sequenced in a study of identical twins. Study findings and constraints: Modelling underestimated the level of out-of-frame TCR alpha sharing observed in monozygotic twins. With abundant cord blood beta clonotypes, insertions were fewer; memory repertoires showed no such pattern. Beta out-of-frame sequences displayed a weaker excess of sharing between twins.

A universal primer binding site was introduced by template switching. The final cDNA contained unique molecular identifiers. A single record per CDR3 protein comes from TCRdb applying MiXCR to the 5' RACE reads. The sample records fewer than 650,000 distinct CDR3 sequences, more than 9% being singletons. This clonotype has a count of ten or more. Its target is not known. V was pared by 11 bases and J by 4 bases, with 26 bases between. There are 17 residues in the CDR3. The data also belong to a second study, concerning yellow fever vaccine responses in identical twins.

The receptor's source is a woman in her late teens or twenties in good health. The J gene is TRBJ2-2, the V gene TRBV23-1, with D perhaps TRBD1 (6 bases). TRBV23-1 is reported as an ORF; its role is uncertain. Sequencing was performed on PBMCs. The DNA for the CDR3 is TGCGCCTTCCAACACGGGACACCCCATAGTTTCACCGGGGAGCTGTTTTTT. This encodes CAFQHGTPHSFTGELFF.